This T cell receptor (beta chain) was recorded in a study of T cells expressing NK-cell markers. With the 5' RACE reads reprocessed, TCRdb shows one record per CDR3 protein and no DNA. The table lists about half a million distinct CDR3 sequences. The V gene's germline CDR1 is LGHDT and CDR2 YNNKEL (reference sequence). The CDR3 loop spans 14 amino acids. The genes are TRBV3-1 and TRBJ1-2; TCRdb indicates TRBD1, and absent DNA this call remains unverified. The TCR originated in a woman aged 45-65 years in good health. Sample: blood T cells: a sorted CD56 or NKG2C T cell subset, CD4+ or CD8+ T cells, or bulk PBMC T cells (not recorded which). The CDR3 reads CASSPLDRGYGYTF.